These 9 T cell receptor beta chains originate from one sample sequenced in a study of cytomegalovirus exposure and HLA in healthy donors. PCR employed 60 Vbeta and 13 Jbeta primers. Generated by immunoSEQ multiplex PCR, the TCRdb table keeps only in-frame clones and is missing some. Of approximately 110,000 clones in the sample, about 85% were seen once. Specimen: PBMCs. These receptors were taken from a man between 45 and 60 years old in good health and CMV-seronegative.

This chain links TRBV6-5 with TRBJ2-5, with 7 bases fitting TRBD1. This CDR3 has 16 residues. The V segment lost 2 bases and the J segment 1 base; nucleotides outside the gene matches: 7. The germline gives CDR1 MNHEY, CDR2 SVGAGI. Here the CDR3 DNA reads TGTGCCAGCAGTTACGTCGGGCCAGGGGGCCAAGAGACCCAGTACTTC. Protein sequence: CASSYVGPGGQETQYF.

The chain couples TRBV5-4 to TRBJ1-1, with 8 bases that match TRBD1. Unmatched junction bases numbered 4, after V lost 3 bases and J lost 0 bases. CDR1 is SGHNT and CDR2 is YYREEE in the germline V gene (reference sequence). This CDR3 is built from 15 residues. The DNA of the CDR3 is TGTGCCAGCAGCTCCGGACAGGGAATGAACACTGAAGCTTTCTTT. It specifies CASSSGQGMNTEAFF.

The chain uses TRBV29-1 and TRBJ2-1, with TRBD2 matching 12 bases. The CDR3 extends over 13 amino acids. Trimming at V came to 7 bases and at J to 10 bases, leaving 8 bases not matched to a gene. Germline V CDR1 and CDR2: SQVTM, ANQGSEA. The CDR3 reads CSGYLAGGFEQFF. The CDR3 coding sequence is TGCAGCGGATATCTAGCGGGAGGGTTCGAGCAGTTCTTC.

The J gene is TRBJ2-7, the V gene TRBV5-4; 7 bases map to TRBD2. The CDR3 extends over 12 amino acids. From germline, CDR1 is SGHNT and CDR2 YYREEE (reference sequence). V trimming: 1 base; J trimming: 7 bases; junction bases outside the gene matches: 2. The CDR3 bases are TGTGCCAGCAGCTTGAGCGGGGTGGAGCAGTACTTC. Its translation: CASSLSGVEQYF.

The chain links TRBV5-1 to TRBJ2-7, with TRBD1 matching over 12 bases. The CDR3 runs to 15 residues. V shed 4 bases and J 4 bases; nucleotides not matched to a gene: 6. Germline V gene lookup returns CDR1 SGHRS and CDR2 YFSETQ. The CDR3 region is CASSLGDRGPYEQYF. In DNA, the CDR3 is TGCGCCAGCAGCCTCGGGGACAGGGGGCCATACGAGCAGTACTTC. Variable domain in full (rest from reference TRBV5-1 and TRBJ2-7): KAGVTQTPRYLIKTRGQQVTLSCSPISGHRSVSWYQQTPGQGLQFLFEYFSETQRNKGNFPGRFSGRQFSNSRSEMNVSTLELGDSALYLCASSLGDRGPYEQYFGPGTRLTVT.

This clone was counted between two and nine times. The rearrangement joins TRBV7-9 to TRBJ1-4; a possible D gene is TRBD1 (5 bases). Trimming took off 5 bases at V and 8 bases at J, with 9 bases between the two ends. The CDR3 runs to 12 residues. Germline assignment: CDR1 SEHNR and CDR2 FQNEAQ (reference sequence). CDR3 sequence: CASSTDSEKLFF. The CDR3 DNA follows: TGTGCCAGCAGCACAGACAGCGAAAAACTGTTTTTT.

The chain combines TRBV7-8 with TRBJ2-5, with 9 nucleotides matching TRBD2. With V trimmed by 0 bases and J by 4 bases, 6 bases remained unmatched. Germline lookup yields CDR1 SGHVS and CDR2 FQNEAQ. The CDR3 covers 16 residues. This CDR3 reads CASSLARQLAGETQYF. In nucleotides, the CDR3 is TGTGCCAGCAGCTTAGCGCGTCAACTAGCGGGAGAGACCCAGTACTTC. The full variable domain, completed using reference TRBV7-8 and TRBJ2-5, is GAGVSQSPRYKVAKRGQDVALRCDPISGHVSLFWYQQALGQGPEFLTYFQNEAQLDKSGLPSDRFFAERPEGSVSTLKIQRTQQEDSAVYLCASSLARQLAGETQYFGPGTRLLVL.

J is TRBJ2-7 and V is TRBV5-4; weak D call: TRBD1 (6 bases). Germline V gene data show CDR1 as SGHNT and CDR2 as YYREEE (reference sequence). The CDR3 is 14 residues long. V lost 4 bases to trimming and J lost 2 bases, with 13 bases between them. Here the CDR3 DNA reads TGTGCCAGCAGCCTCAGGGGCCGAACCTACGAGCAGTACTTC. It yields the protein CASSLRGRTYEQYF. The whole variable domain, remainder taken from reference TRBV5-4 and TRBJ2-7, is ETGVTQSPTHLIKTRGQQVTLRCSSQSGHNTVSWYQQALGQGPQFIFQYYREEENGRGNFPPRFSGLQFPNYSSELNVNALELDDSALYLCASSLRGRTYEQYFGPGTRLTVT.

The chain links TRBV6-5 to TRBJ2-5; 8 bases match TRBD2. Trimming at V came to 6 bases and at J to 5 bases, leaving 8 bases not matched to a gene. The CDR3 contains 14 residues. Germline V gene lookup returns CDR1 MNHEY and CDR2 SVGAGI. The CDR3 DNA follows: TGTGCCAGCAGAGAGGCGGGAGGTTGGGAGACCCAGTACTTC. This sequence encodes CASREAGGWETQYF.